The entry that follows covers one TCR beta chain sequence. This sample stems from a study of PD-1 blockade in mismatch repair-deficient tumors. The assay was immunoSEQ multiplex PCR, and TCRdb's table has in-frame clones only and misses some. The sample holds fewer than 100,000 clones, roughly 80% seen once. Germline CDR1 is SGHRS and CDR2 is YFSETQ. There are 14 residues in the CDR3. Trimming stripped 6 bases from V and 6 bases from J, with 17 bases between. V usage is TRBV5-1 and J usage is TRBJ2-3; D gene ambiguous. The TCR sequence derives from an adult with mismatch repair-deficient cancer. The sequenced sample was peripheral blood, obtained 12 weeks after starting pembrolizumab. CDR3 in DNA: TGCGCCAGCAAATCGGGCGGTACACGGGATACGCAGTATTTT. As protein: CASKSGGTRDTQYF.